One and the same sample provided the 9 T cell receptor beta chains below, sequenced in a study of blood T cell repertoires in COVID-19. Clones were read by immunoSEQ multiplex PCR, and TCRdb kept only the in-frame ones, dropping some. Of 140,000 to 150,000 clones in the sample, roughly 78% were seen once. The sequencing sample was made of peripheral blood. The source is a human donor with acute or convalescent COVID-19. The donor label of this sample is uncertain.

The sample holds a few counts of this clone. J is TRBJ2-5 and V is TRBV27; 9 positions match TRBD1. Germline loops: CDR1 MNHEY, CDR2 SMNVEV (reference sequence). V gave up 6 bases and J gave up 1 base; unmatched junction bases: 3. This CDR3 contains 14 residues. This chain's CDR3 is CASRVQGAQETQYF. For the CDR3, the DNA is TGTGCCAGCAGAGTACAGGGGGCCCAAGAGACCCAGTACTTC.

V is TRBV11-2 and J is TRBJ1-2; D is unclear. This CDR3 spans 12 amino acids. Per germline, CDR1 SGHAT and CDR2 FQNNGV. Trimming took 5 bases from V and 4 from J, leaving 8 bases between them. CDR3 region: CASSAGLYGYTF. The CDR3, as DNA: TGTGCCAGCAGCGCCGGACTCTATGGCTACACCTTC.

The chain couples TRBV4-2 to TRBJ1-6; 7 bases agree with TRBD1. After removal of 1 base from V and 14 bases from J, the junction contained 14 bases not matched to a gene. Per germline, CDR1 LGHNA and CDR2 YNFKEQ. The CDR3 sequence is 16 residues long. The CDR3 coding sequence is TGTGCCAGCAGCCAAGCGGGCGAAGGGGGCGTTGGGGCCCTCCACTTT. Its translation: CASSQAGEGGVGALHF.

The gene calls are TRBV5-1 and TRBJ1-6; perhaps TRBD1 as D (5 bases). This CDR3 has 14 residues. CDR1 is SGHRS, CDR2 YFSETQ, per germline. Trimming stripped 2 bases from V and 8 bases from J, with 11 bases between. The DNA of the CDR3 is TGCGCCAGCAGCTTAGAAGGGGCCCATTCACCCCTCCACTTT. As protein: CASSLEGAHSPLHF.

The V gene is TRBV2, the J gene TRBJ1-6; D is unclear. Looked up from germline, CDR1 is SNHLY and CDR2 is FYNNEI. V was cut by 4 bases and J by 6 bases, with 10 bases left in between. This CDR3 spans 14 amino acids. The CDR3 DNA is TGTGCCAGCAGTGTCTTACAGCTTAATTCACCCCTCCACTTT. Translated, it gives CASSVLQLNSPLHF.

This chain connects TRBV14 to TRBJ2-1, with 8 bases matching TRBD1. The CDR3 has 15 residues. Per the germline V gene, CDR1 is SGHDN and CDR2 is FVKESK. J was trimmed by 6 bases and V by 5 bases; bases with no gene match: 9. The CDR3 region has the DNA TGTGCCAGCAGCGTTAGGACAGGGCTGGTCAATGAGCAGTTCTTC. It is translated as CASSVRTGLVNEQFF.

This clone was seen a single time. The chain combines TRBV9 with TRBJ2-1; TRBD1 matches at 9 bases. The CDR3 totals 15 residues. Germline V CDR1 and CDR2: SGDLS, YYNGEE. The ends lost 2 bases at V and 5 bases at J; junction bases unmatched: 5. CDR3 loop: CASSVRDRADNEQFF. Written as DNA, the CDR3 is TGTGCCAGCAGCGTGAGGGACAGGGCGGACAATGAGCAGTTCTTC.

V gene TRBV25-1 combines with J gene TRBJ1-3; 9 positions match TRBD1. The germline V gene has CDR1 MGHDK and CDR2 SYGVNS. V shed 6 bases and J 0 bases; nucleotides not matched to a gene: 6. This CDR3 has 16 residues. CDR3 amino acids: CASSQTGGSSGNTIYF. The CDR3 DNA reads as TGTGCCAGCAGCCAAACAGGGGGCAGCTCTGGAAACACCATATATTTT.

This clone was seen only a few times. The rearrangement links TRBV19 to TRBJ1-2, with 10 bases lining up with TRBD1. V lost 1 base to trimming and J lost 5 bases; unmatched junction nucleotides: 7. CDR3 size: 16 residues. Germline CDR1 is LNHDA and CDR2 is SQIVND (reference sequence). CDR3 sequence: CASSIVSTGGAYGYTF. In DNA form, the CDR3 reads TGTGCCAGTAGTATAGTTTCGACAGGGGGCGCATATGGCTACACCTTC.